A single sample is the source of the 16 T cell receptor beta chains below, sequenced in a study of T cell repertoires in cytomegalovirus infection. TCRdb itself ran the reads through MiXCR, one entry per CDR3 protein. This repertoire shows some 150,000 distinct CDR3 sequences, roughly 6% found once; its top ten account for about a sixth. The sample comprised PBMCs. The receptors stem from a human donor in good health (CMV status not recorded). Some clones in this sample may be carry-over from other donors' samples.

There are many counts of this clonotype. The chain links TRBV7-6 to TRBJ1-3, with TRBD1 as a possible D gene (6 bases). V was cut by 5 bases and J by 0 bases, with 11 bases left in between. In germline, CDR1 is SGHVS, CDR2 FNYEAQ. The CDR3 contains 15 residues. Here the CDR3 reads CASSSGTTSGNTIYF. DNA for the CDR3: TGTGCCAGCAGCAGTGGGACAACCTCTGGAAACACCATATATTTT.

This clonotype was detected ten times or more. This chain uses TRBV7-2 with TRBJ1-5; unclear D gene. Germline lookup yields CDR1 SGHTA and CDR2 FQGNSA. The V end was cut by 0 bases, the J end by 5 bases, with 8 bases between. The CDR3 is made up of 14 amino acids. CDR3 DNA: TGTGCCAGCAGCTTAGCTGGACGCTATCAGCCCCAGCATTTT. Its protein product is CASSLAGRYQPQHF.

This clonotype was seen ten or more times. The rearrangement uses TRBV7-2 and TRBJ1-2; no clear D. The CDR3 is 14 amino acids. The germline gives CDR1 SGHTA, CDR2 FQGNSA. V lost 2 bases and J 3 bases, leaving 10 bases between the germline ends. CDR3 sequence (DNA): TGTGCCAGCAGCTTACTTTCGCCGGACTATGGCTACACCTTC. Residues: CASSLLSPDYGYTF.

This clonotype has ten or more counts. V gene TRBV28 combines with J gene TRBJ1-3, with D possibly matching TRBD1 (5 bases). V shed 8 bases and J shed 2 bases, with 13 bases lying between them. The CDR3 extends over 14 amino acids. Germline V lookup: CDR1 MDHEN, CDR2 SYDVKM. CDR3 DNA: TGTGCCAGCCAGGGCTCAGGCCCTGGAAACACCATATATTTT. Its protein is CASQGSGPGNTIYF.

This clonotype was picked up many times. The chain combines TRBV19 with TRBJ1-1, with D perhaps TRBD1 (5 bases). Germline V CDR1 and CDR2: LNHDA, SQIVND (reference sequence). There are 14 residues in the CDR3. The V end lost 5 bases, the J end lost 3 bases, and 13 bases lay between the germline ends. The CDR3 sequence is CASSSWGDDTEAFF. DNA for the CDR3: TGTGCCAGTAGTTCCTGGGGGGATGACACTGAAGCTTTCTTT.

This clonotype came up a few times. The rearrangement links TRBV7-8 to TRBJ2-3, with 11 bases that match TRBD2. The CDR3 totals 15 residues. The V gene's germline CDR1 is SGHVS and CDR2 FQNEAQ. J lost 5 bases, V lost 5 bases, and 6 bases had no gene match. The CDR3 nucleotides are TGTGCCAGCAGCCGTAGCGGGGGGGCGATAGATACGCAGTATTTT. Translating it yields CASSRSGGAIDTQYF.

J is TRBJ2-1 and V is TRBV30; 8 nucleotides align to TRBD2. The CDR3 sequence is 14 residues long. Germline assignment: CDR1 GTSNPN and CDR2 SVGIG (reference sequence). V lost 4 bases to trimming and J lost 3 bases; unmatched junction nucleotides: 5. CDR3 amino acids: CAWTGRGGYNEQFF. CDR3 in DNA: TGTGCCTGGACCGGGAGGGGGGGCTACAATGAGCAGTTCTTC. The entire variable domain, with the rest obtained from reference TRBV30 and TRBJ2-1, is as follows: SQTIHQWPATLVQPVGSPLSLECTVEGTSNPNLYWYRQAAGRGLQLLFYSVGIGQISSEVPQNLSASRPQDRQFILSSKKLLLSDSGFYLCAWTGRGGYNEQFFGPGTRLTVL.

This clonotype showed up many times. V gene TRBV19 combines with J gene TRBJ2-3; D uncertain. Trimming shortened V by 2 bases and J by 0 bases, and 9 bases separated the two germline ends. Per germline, CDR1 LNHDA and CDR2 SQIVND (reference sequence). This CDR3 comprises 15 residues. This CDR3 reads CASSITPSSTDTQYF. Here the CDR3 DNA reads TGTGCCAGTAGTATAACGCCTTCTAGCACAGATACGCAGTATTTT.

This clonotype was recorded at least ten times. The rearrangement uses TRBV6-1 and TRBJ2-1, with a possible D match to TRBD2 (6 bases). CDR1 is MNHNS and CDR2 is SASEGT in the germline V gene. This CDR3 contains 16 residues. With 0 bases removed from V and 7 bases from J, the gap between germline ends came to 16 bases. CDR3: CASSEAETRVLNEQFF. Here the CDR3 DNA reads TGTGCCAGCAGTGAAGCGGAGACTAGAGTTCTAAATGAGCAGTTCTTC.

The chain recombines TRBV5-4 with TRBJ2-2, with TRBD1 as a possible D gene (5 bases). This CDR3 has 16 residues. CDR1 is SGHNT and CDR2 is YYREEE in the germline V gene (reference sequence). Trimming shortened V by 1 base and J by 2 bases, and 12 bases separated the two germline ends. CDR3 in DNA: TGTGCCAGCAGCTTGCCTGACAGACTTAACACCGGGGAGCTGTTTTTT. Its protein product is CASSLPDRLNTGELFF. Based on the CDR3 plus reference TRBV5-4 and TRBJ2-2, the full variable domain is ETGVTQSPTHLIKTRGQQVTLRCSSQSGHNTVSWYQQALGQGPQFIFQYYREEENGRGNFPPRFSGLQFPNYSSELNVNALELDDSALYLCASSLPDRLNTGELFFGEGSRLTVL.

This clonotype was detected only a few times. This chain connects TRBV20-1 to TRBJ1-6; no definite D call. V lost 1 base, J lost 9 bases, and 13 bases lay in between. This CDR3 spans 14 amino acids. Germline CDR1 and CDR2: DFQATT and SNEGSKA (reference sequence). CDR3 in DNA: TGCAGTGCTAGAGGGGTGGGGTGGACTTCACCCCTCCACTTT. Protein sequence: CSARGVGWTSPLHF.

In its sample, this clonotype was seen many times. The CDR3 here is CASSLTDQETQYF. The CDR3 coding sequence is TGTGCCAGCAGCTTAACAGACCAAGAGACCCAGTACTTC. This chain joins TRBV7-2 and TRBJ2-5; D call uncertain. The CDR3 is 13 amino acids. Germline loops: CDR1 SGHTA, CDR2 FQGNSA. V lost 2 bases, J lost 0 bases, and 4 bases lay in between.

Many counts were recorded for this clonotype. The rearrangement joins TRBV7-6 to TRBJ2-7; TRBD1 is a possible D gene (5 bases). Germline CDR1 is SGHVS and CDR2 is FNYEAQ. The CDR3 spans 13 residues. The V and J ends lost 5 bases and 6 bases respectively, with 14 bases between them. CDR3 coding DNA: TGTGCCAGCAGCCAAACACAGGTCAGCGAGCAGTACTTC. Amino acids: CASSQTQVSEQYF.

At least ten counts were recorded for this clonotype. The CDR3 sequence is CSAPRGESAYNEQFF. CDR3 nucleotides: TGCAGTGCCCCTAGAGGGGAGTCGGCCTACAATGAGCAGTTCTTC. The V and J genes are TRBV20-1 and TRBJ2-1; D is tentatively TRBD1 or TRBD2 (5 bases each). The CDR3 is 15 amino acids. Deletions cut 6 bases from V and 2 bases from J, with 17 bases between. Germline-derived CDR1 and CDR2 are DFQATT and SNEGSKA (reference sequence).

This clonotype was observed a few times. The DNA of the CDR3 is TGCGCCAGCAGCTCTACCGGGACAAGCTATGGCTACACCTTC. Encoded protein: CASSSTGTSYGYTF. The V gene is TRBV5-1, the J gene TRBJ1-2; the D gene is possibly TRBD1 (6 bases). Trimming cost V 3 bases and J 4 bases, with 13 bases left between them. The length of the CDR3 is 14 residues. Germline CDR1 and CDR2: SGHRS and YFSETQ.

This clonotype was observed at least ten times. CDR3 bases: TGTGCCAGCAGTCTAAGGGAAGCGAACACTGAAGCTTTCTTT. It codes for CASSLREANTEAFF. This rearrangement joins TRBV12-3 or TRBV12-4 to TRBJ1-1, with unresolved D. Trimming stripped 5 bases from V and 1 base from J, with 11 bases between. The CDR3 is 14 amino acids.